What follows are 27 T cell receptor beta chains derived from one specimen sequenced in a study of cytomegalovirus exposure and HLA in healthy donors. With 60 Vbeta and 13 Jbeta primers, the PCR was carried out. Produced via immunoSEQ multiplex PCR; TCRdb's table is partial and in-frame only. The sample shows 100,000 or so clones, approximately 73% of them seen only once. Sequencing was carried out using PBMCs. The source is a woman between 45 and 65 years old in good health and CMV-seropositive.

The chain couples TRBV29-1 to TRBJ2-7; 7 nucleotides align to TRBD2. This CDR3 comprises 11 residues. CDR1 and CDR2 (germline): SQVTM, ANQGSEA. Trimming removed 4 bases from V and 3 bases from J; junction bases left unmatched: 0. The CDR3 nucleotides read TGCAGCGTTGGGGGGGGCTACGAGCAGTACTTC. Its translation: CSVGGGYEQYF.

V is TRBV21-1 and J is TRBJ2-1; the table's TRBD2 call for D was not verified on the DNA. TRBV21-1 counts as a pseudogene. This CDR3 is built from 15 residues. The CDR3 DNA is TGTGCCAGCAGCAAAAGTCTGAGCGGGGGTTTGCAGCAGTTCTTC. This codes for CASSKSLSGGLQQFF.

The chain joins TRBV7-9 to TRBJ1-5, with a weak D call TRBD1 (5 bases). The CDR3 is made up of 14 amino acids. Trimming stripped 0 bases from V and 7 bases from J, with 10 bases between. CDR1 is SEHNR and CDR2 is FQNEAQ in the germline V gene (reference sequence). As DNA, the CDR3 is TGTGCCAGCAGCTTAGCGGGGGGAACCCAGCCCCAGCATTTT. Amino acid sequence: CASSLAGGTQPQHF.

V is TRBV19 and J is TRBJ2-7; weak D call: TRBD2 (5 bases). The germline V gene has CDR1 LNHDA and CDR2 SQIVND (reference sequence). The CDR3 extends over 13 amino acids. V gave up 2 bases and J gave up 3 bases, with 8 bases separating them. In DNA, the CDR3 is TGTGCCAGTAGTATAAAAAGCGGCTACGAGCAGTACTTC. Translation gives CASSIKSGYEQYF.

This clone was detected only once. The chain couples TRBV6-1 to TRBJ2-5; D possibly corresponds to TRBD2 (7 bases). CDR1 MNHNS and CDR2 SASEGT come from the germline V gene. CDR3 length equals 16 residues. Trimming left V 2 bases short and J 2 bases short, with 15 bases between. CDR3 protein: CASSEFGGGLQETQYF. The CDR3 region has the DNA TGTGCCAGCAGTGAATTTGGGGGGGGCTTACAAGAGACCCAGTACTTC.

There are a few counts of this clone. The J gene is TRBJ2-1, the V gene TRBV5-1; 11 positions match TRBD1. The CDR3 consists of 15 residues. In germline, CDR1 is SGHRS, CDR2 YFSETQ. The junction had 7 bases not matched to a gene; V was cut back by 5 bases and J by 6 bases. This CDR3 is CASSFGQGASNEQFF. The CDR3 nucleotides read TGCGCCAGCAGTTTCGGACAGGGGGCTAGCAATGAGCAGTTCTTC.

The chain combines TRBV7-6 with TRBJ2-3, with a tentative D call TRBD1 (5 bases). Trimming took 5 bases from V and 7 from J, leaving 16 bases between them. Per the germline V gene, CDR1 is SGHVS and CDR2 is FNYEAQ. This CDR3 is 14 amino acids long. The CDR3 nucleotides are TGTGCCAGCAGCCCTGACAGTGTCACGAATACGCAGTATTTT. It encodes CASSPDSVTNTQYF.

This chain uses TRBV10-2 with TRBJ1-2; D gene unclear. Looked up from germline, CDR1 is WSHSY and CDR2 is SAAADI. V dropped 4 bases and J dropped 6 bases, with 9 bases sitting between them. This CDR3 comprises 12 residues. The CDR3 loop reads CASSVQANGYTF. In nucleotides, the CDR3 is TGCGCCAGCAGTGTCCAGGCTAATGGCTACACCTTC.

The CDR3 loop reads CSAWDSEAFF. CDR3 DNA: TGCAGCGCCTGGGACAGTGAAGCTTTCTTT. The J gene is TRBJ1-1, the V gene TRBV29-1; 7 bases are a match to TRBD1. CDR1 and CDR2 from the germline V gene are SQVTM and ANQGSEA. The J segment lost 7 bases and the V segment lost 7 bases, leaving 3 bases of the junction unmatched. The CDR3 length is 10 residues.

The sample holds one count of this clone. The rearrangement uses TRBV6-4 and TRBJ1-1, with a tentative D call TRBD1 (5 bases). V was cut by 6 bases and J by 4 bases, with 12 bases left in between. Germline CDR1 and CDR2: MRHNA and SNTAGT. The CDR3 is made up of 13 amino acids. The CDR3: CASSRRGGTEAFF. CDR3 in DNA: TGTGCCAGCAGCCGACGGGGGGGCACTGAAGCTTTCTTT.

The chain employs TRBV11-2 and TRBJ1-6; D is perhaps TRBD1 (6 bases). This CDR3 has 16 residues. Germline V gene lookup returns CDR1 SGHAT and CDR2 FQNNGV. Trimming shortened V by 3 bases and J by 6 bases, and 15 bases separated the two germline ends. The CDR3 bases are TGTGCCAGCAGCTTCGGGGGGGCAGGGGCTAATTCACCCCTCCACTTT. It encodes CASSFGGAGANSPLHF. The full variable domain, completed using reference TRBV11-2 and TRBJ1-6, is EAGVAQSPRYKIIEKRQSVAFWCNPISGHATLYWYQQILGQGPKLLIQFQNNGVVDDSQLPKDRFSAERLKGVDSTLKIQPAKLEDSAVYLCASSFGGAGANSPLHFGNGTRLTVT.

The V gene is TRBV5-1, the J gene TRBJ2-1; TRBD2 aligns across 11 bases. V lost 1 base to trimming and J lost 5 bases; unmatched junction nucleotides: 2. Germline V gene lookup returns CDR1 SGHRS and CDR2 YFSETQ. The CDR3 has 15 residues. CDR3 coding DNA: TGCGCCAGCAGCTTGACTAGCGGGAGAAACAATGAGCAGTTCTTC. Its translation is CASSLTSGRNNEQFF.

This chain links TRBV11-2 with TRBJ2-7, with 11 positions matching TRBD2. Trimming removed 1 base from V and 6 bases from J; junction bases left unmatched: 8. The CDR3 has 16 residues. Per germline, CDR1 SGHAT and CDR2 FQNNGV. The CDR3 nucleotides read TGTGCCAGCAGCTTAGTACTAGCGGGAGATGTAGGCGAGCAGTACTTC. Translation: CASSLVLAGDVGEQYF.

This clone was detected once. The rearrangement joins TRBV6-5 to TRBJ1-1; 7 positions match TRBD1. The germline V gene encodes CDR1 MNHEY and CDR2 SVGAGI. V lost 5 bases to trimming and J lost 4 bases; unmatched junction nucleotides: 1. The CDR3 totals 12 residues. The CDR3 sequence: CASSPGGTEAFF. The CDR3, as DNA: TGTGCCAGCAGTCCAGGGGGCACTGAAGCTTTCTTT.

The chain carries TRBV7-6 and TRBJ2-2; TRBD2 agrees at 9 bases. The CDR3 covers 16 residues. The germline gives CDR1 SGHVS, CDR2 FNYEAQ. V lost 3 bases to trimming and J lost 7 bases; unmatched junction nucleotides: 9. CDR3 residues: CASSFAGGPMVGELFF. The CDR3 DNA reads as TGTGCCAGCAGCTTCGCGGGGGGGCCGATGGTCGGGGAGCTGTTTTTT.

The chain recombines TRBV6-6 with TRBJ2-6; D gene uncertain. The CDR3 covers 15 residues. CDR1 MNHNY and CDR2 SVGAGI come from the germline V gene (reference sequence). The CDR3 DNA sequence: TGTGTCGCCTCGGCCCTAGACCCTGGGGCCAACGTCCTGACTTTC. The encoded protein is CVASALDPGANVLTF.

Notes on this clone: A junction boundary mismatches the germline segment, possibly from a read error. The V and J genes are TRBV7-9 and TRBJ1-1; the D is unclear. Germline values: CDR1 SEHNR, CDR2 FQNEAQ (reference sequence). The CDR3 sequence is 14 residues long. CDR3 protein: CASSGTGVNTEASF. DNA for the CDR3: TGTGCCAGCAGCGGTACGGGAGTTAACACTGAAGCTTCCTTT.

V is TRBV5-1 and J is TRBJ2-1, with D possibly TRBD2 on 6 matching bases. This CDR3 is built from 17 residues. The germline V and J ends were trimmed by 0 bases and 0 bases, with 13 bases remaining between them. CDR1 and CDR2 from the germline V gene are SGHRS and YFSETQ. This CDR3 is CASSLAETRGSYNEQFF. As DNA, the CDR3 is TGCGCCAGCAGCTTGGCCGAGACTAGGGGCTCCTACAATGAGCAGTTCTTC.

This clone occurred a few times. The chain has TRBV25-1 and TRBJ2-5; 10 nucleotides align to TRBD2. J was trimmed by 4 bases and V by 3 bases; bases with no gene match: 14. Germline V gives CDR1 MGHDK, CDR2 SYGVNS. This CDR3 region has 18 residues. The CDR3 DNA reads as TGTGCCAGCAGTGACCTGAACGGACTAGCGGTAGACAGAGAGACCCAGTACTTC. Amino acid sequence: CASSDLNGLAVDRETQYF.

This clone was picked up a small number of times. The J gene is TRBJ1-4, the V gene TRBV6-5; TRBD1 agrees at 8 bases. CDR3 length equals 14 residues. CDR1 is MNHEY and CDR2 is SVGAGI in the germline V gene. V gave up 6 bases and J gave up 7 bases; unmatched junction bases: 7. CDR3 loop: CASSRTGMGEKLFF. In DNA, the CDR3 is TGTGCCAGCAGCCGGACAGGGATGGGTGAAAAACTGTTTTTT.

This clone was observed a handful of times. V is TRBV19 and J is TRBJ2-1; D not resolved. V shed 3 bases and J shed 4 bases, with 7 bases lying between them. Per the germline V gene, CDR1 is LNHDA and CDR2 is SQIVND (reference sequence). CDR3 size: 13 residues. CDR3 sequence: CASSIVAYNEQFF. CDR3 nucleotides: TGTGCCAGTAGTATCGTAGCTTACAATGAGCAGTTCTTC.

Only a few counts were recorded for this clone. The chain recombines TRBV18 with TRBJ1-2, with TRBD1 matching 9 bases. The CDR3 length is 14 residues. The junction had 3 bases not matched to a gene; V was cut back by 3 bases and J by 4 bases. The germline CDR1 and CDR2 sequences are KGHSH and LQKENI. CDR3 coding DNA: TGTGCCAGCTCACCGGGACAGGGATTCTATGGCTACACCTTC. Translating it yields CASSPGQGFYGYTF.

V and J are TRBV5-1 and TRBJ1-2; TRBD1 matches at 9 bases. Germline V gene lookup returns CDR1 SGHRS and CDR2 YFSETQ. This CDR3 has 15 amino acids. With V trimmed by 3 bases and J by 6 bases, 9 bases remained unmatched. The CDR3 loop reads CASSSDTGGEHGYTF. DNA of the CDR3: TGCGCCAGCAGCTCCGATACAGGGGGCGAACATGGCTACACCTTC.

V gene TRBV6-5 combines with J gene TRBJ2-7; TRBD1 aligns across 7 bases. The V segment lost 0 bases and the J segment 6 bases; nucleotides outside the gene matches: 5. Germline CDR1 is MNHEY and CDR2 is SVGAGI. The CDR3 has 14 amino acids. CDR3 in amino acids: CASSYSGGAGEQYF. In nucleotides, the CDR3 is TGTGCCAGCAGTTACTCAGGGGGCGCGGGCGAGCAGTACTTC.

This chain joins TRBV7-9 and TRBJ2-7, with D perhaps matching TRBD1 (6 bases). Trimming stripped 4 bases from V and 4 bases from J, with 11 bases between. This CDR3 comprises 13 residues. Germline V gives CDR1 SEHNR, CDR2 FQNEAQ (reference sequence). The CDR3: CASSYTQGYEQYF. As DNA, the CDR3 is TGTGCCAGCAGCTATACACAGGGATACGAGCAGTACTTC.

This clone was counted once. The chain links TRBV11-2 to TRBJ2-4, with 7 positions matching TRBD2. Germline V gives CDR1 SGHAT, CDR2 FQNNGV. The V gene end was trimmed by 3 bases and the J gene end by 6 bases; junction bases not matched to a gene: 8. The CDR3 is made up of 15 amino acids. CDR3 DNA: TGTGCCAGCAGCTTTAGGGCCAGGGAGGGAAACATTCAGTACTTC. It encodes CASSFRAREGNIQYF.

The table lists this clone with a few counts. This sequence joins TRBV15 and TRBJ1-4, with D uncertain. The V end was cut by 6 bases, the J end by 3 bases, with 17 bases between. The CDR3 extends over 16 amino acids. The V gene's germline CDR1 is LNHNV and CDR2 YYDKDF (reference sequence). The CDR3 loop reads CATRLGGISSNEKLFF. DNA of the CDR3: TGTGCCACCAGACTAGGAGGAATCAGCTCTAATGAAAAACTGTTTTTT. Full variable domain (remainder filled in from reference TRBV15 and TRBJ1-4): DAMVIQNPRYQVTQFGKPVTLSCSQTLNHNVMYWYQQKSSQAPKLLFHYYDKDFNNEADTPDNFQSRRPNTSFCFLDIRSPGLGDTAMYLCATRLGGISSNEKLFFGSGTQLSVL.